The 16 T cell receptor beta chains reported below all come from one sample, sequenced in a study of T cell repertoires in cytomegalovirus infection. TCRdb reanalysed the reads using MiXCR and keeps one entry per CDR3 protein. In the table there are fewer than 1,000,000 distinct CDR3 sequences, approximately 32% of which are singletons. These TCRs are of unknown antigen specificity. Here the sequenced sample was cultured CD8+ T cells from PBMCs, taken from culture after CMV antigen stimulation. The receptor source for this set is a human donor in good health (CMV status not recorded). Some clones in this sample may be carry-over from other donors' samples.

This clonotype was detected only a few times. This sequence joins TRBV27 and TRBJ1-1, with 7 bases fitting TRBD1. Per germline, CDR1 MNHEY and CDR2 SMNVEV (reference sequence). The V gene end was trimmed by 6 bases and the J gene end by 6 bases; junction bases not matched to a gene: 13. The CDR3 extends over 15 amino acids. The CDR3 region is CASSSYDRAPAEAFF. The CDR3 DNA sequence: TGTGCCAGCAGCTCTTATGACAGGGCCCCAGCTGAAGCTTTCTTT.

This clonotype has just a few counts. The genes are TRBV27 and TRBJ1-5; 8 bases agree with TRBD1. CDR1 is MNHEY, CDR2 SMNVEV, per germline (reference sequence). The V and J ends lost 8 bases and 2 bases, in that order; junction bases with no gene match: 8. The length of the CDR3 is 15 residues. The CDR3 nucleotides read TGTGCCAGCGCAGTTTTGGGACAGGGCAATCAGCCCCAGCATTTT. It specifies CASAVLGQGNQPQHF.

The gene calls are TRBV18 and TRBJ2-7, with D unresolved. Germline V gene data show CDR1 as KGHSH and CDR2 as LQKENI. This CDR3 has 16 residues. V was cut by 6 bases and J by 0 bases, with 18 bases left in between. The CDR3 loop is CASSPSLGGSSYEQYV. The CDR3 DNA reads TGTGCCAGCTCCCCTTCCCTAGGCGGCAGCTCCTACGAGCAGTACGTC.

CDR3 sequence: CAIRDKVYNSPLHF. In DNA, the CDR3 is TGTGCCATCCGGGACAAGGTTTATAATTCACCCCTCCACTTT. V gene TRBV2 combines with J gene TRBJ1-6; D might be TRBD1 (6 bases). Per the germline V gene, CDR1 is SNHLY and CDR2 is FYNNEI. This CDR3 region has 14 residues. The V gene lost 10 bases and the J gene lost 4 bases, with 14 bases spanning the gap.

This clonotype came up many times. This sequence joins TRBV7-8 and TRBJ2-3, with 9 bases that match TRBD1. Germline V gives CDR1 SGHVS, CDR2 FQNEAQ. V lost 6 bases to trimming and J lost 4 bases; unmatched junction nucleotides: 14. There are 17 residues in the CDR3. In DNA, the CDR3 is TGTGCCAGCAGACATAGGGACGGGACAGGGTCGCCAGATACGCAGTATTTT. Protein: CASRHRDGTGSPDTQYF. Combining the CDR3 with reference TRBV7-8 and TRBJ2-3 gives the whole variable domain GAGVSQSPRYKVAKRGQDVALRCDPISGHVSLFWYQQALGQGPEFLTYFQNEAQLDKSGLPSDRFFAERPEGSVSTLKIQRTQQEDSAVYLCASRHRDGTGSPDTQYFGPGTRLTVL.

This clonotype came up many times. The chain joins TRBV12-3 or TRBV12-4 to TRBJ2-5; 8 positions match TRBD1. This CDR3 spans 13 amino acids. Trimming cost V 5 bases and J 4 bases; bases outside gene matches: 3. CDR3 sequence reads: CASSDDRGETQYF. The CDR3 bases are TGTGCCAGCAGTGACGACAGGGGAGAGACCCAGTACTTC.

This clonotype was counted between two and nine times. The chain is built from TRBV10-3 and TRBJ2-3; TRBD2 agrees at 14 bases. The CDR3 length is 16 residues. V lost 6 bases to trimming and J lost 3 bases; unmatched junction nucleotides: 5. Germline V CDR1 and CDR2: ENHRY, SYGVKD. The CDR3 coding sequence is TGTGCCATCAGAACGACTAGCGGGGGGGATACAGATACGCAGTATTTT. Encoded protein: CAIRTTSGGDTDTQYF.

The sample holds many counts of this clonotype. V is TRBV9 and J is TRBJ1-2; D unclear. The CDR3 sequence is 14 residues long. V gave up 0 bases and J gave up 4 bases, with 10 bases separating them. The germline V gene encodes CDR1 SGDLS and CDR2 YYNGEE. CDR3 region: CASSVGRQVYGYTF. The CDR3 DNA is TGTGCCAGCAGCGTAGGGCGCCAGGTCTATGGCTACACCTTC.

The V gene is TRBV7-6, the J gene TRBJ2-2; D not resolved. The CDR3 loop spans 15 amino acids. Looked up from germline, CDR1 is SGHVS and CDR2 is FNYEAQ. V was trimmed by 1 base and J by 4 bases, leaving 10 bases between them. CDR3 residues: CASSLEWHITGELFF. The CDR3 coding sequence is TGTGCCAGCAGCTTAGAATGGCACATCACCGGGGAGCTGTTTTTT.

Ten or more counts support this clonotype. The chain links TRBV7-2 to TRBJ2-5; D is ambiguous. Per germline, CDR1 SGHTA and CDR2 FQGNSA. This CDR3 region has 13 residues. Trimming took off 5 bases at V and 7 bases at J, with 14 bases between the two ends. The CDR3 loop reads CASSLSRRWTQYF. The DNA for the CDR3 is TGTGCCAGCAGCCTAAGCCGTCGTTGGACCCAGTACTTC.

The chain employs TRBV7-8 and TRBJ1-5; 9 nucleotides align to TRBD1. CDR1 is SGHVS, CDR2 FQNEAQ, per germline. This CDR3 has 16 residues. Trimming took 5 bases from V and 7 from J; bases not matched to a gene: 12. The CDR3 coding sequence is TGTGCCAGCAGCGCAGAACCGGACAGGGGTTGGCAGCCCCAGCATTTT. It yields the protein CASSAEPDRGWQPQHF.

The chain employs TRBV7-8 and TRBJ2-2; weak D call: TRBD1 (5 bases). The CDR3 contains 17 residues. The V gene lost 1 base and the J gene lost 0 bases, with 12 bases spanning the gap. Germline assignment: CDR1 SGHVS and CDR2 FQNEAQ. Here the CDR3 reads CASSLDQQDPNTGELFF. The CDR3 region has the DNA TGTGCCAGCAGCTTAGATCAACAGGACCCGAACACCGGGGAGCTGTTTTTT.

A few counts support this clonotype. The CDR3 DNA sequence: TGTGCCAGCAGCTTAGTCCCAGTAGAGAGCTCCTACGAGCAGTACTTC. Amino acid sequence: CASSLVPVESSYEQYF. This chain uses TRBV7-9 with TRBJ2-7, with D unclear. Germline CDR1 is SEHNR and CDR2 is FQNEAQ (reference sequence). V gave up 1 base and J gave up 0 bases, with 13 bases separating them. The CDR3 extends over 16 amino acids.

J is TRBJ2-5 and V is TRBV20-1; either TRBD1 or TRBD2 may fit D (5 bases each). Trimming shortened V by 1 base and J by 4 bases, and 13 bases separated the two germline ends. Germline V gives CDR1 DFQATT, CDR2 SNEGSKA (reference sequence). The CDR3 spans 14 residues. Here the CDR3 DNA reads TGCAGTGCTAGAGGATGGGGGTGGCGAGAGACCCAGTACTTC. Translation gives CSARGWGWRETQYF.

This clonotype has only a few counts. CDR3 coding DNA: TGTGCCAGTAGTCCCGGACCCTCCTACTCCTATAATTCACCCCTCCACTTT. It specifies CASSPGPSYSYNSPLHF. J is TRBJ1-6 and V is TRBV19; D not resolved. The length of the CDR3 is 17 residues. Germline CDR1 and CDR2: LNHDA and SQIVND (reference sequence). With 5 bases removed from V and 0 bases from J, the gap between germline ends came to 14 bases.

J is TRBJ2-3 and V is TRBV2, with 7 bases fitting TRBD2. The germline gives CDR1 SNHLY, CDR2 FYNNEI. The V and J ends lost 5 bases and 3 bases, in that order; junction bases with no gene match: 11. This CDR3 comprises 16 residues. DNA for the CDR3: TGTGCCAGCAGTCCAACGTCGAGCGGGGTGACAGATACGCAGTATTTT. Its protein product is CASSPTSSGVTDTQYF.